Detailed here is one T cell receptor beta chain. Its antigen is not known. The source of the sample is a study of cytomegalovirus exposure and HLA in healthy donors. Points from the study as a whole: A later analysis showed that HLA-associated TCR beta chains had undergone more clonal expansion than equally common others.

60 Vbeta and 13 Jbeta primers were used in PCR. Sequencing used immunoSEQ multiplex PCR; TCRdb keeps in-frame clones, though not all of them. Recorded here are approximately 110,000 clones; the top ten clones represent 0.55% to 0.6%. This CDR3 region has 17 residues. CDR1 and CDR2 from the germline V gene are LGHNA and YNFKEQ. Germline trimming cut 1 base from V and 2 bases from J; bases unmatched to any gene: 9. The source of this sequence is a middle-aged man in good health and CMV-seronegative. The V and J genes are TRBV4-2 and TRBJ2-5; 8 bases agree with TRBD1. What was sequenced was PBMCs. The chain's CDR3 is CASSQGLGQEEQETQYF. In DNA, the CDR3 is TGTGCCAGCAGCCAAGGGTTGGGACAGGAAGAGCAAGAGACCCAGTACTTC.